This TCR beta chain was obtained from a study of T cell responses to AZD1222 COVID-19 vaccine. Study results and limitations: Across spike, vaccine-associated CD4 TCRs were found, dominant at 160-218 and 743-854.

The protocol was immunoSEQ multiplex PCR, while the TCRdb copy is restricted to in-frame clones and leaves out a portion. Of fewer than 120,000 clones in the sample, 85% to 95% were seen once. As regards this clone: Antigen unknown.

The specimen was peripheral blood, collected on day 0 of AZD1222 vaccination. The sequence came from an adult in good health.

CDR3 sequence reads: CASSLVGSGAQETQYF. CDR3 DNA sequence: TGTGCCAGCAGCTTAGTAGGTAGCGGGGCTCAAGAGACCCAGTACTTC. V and J are TRBV11-3 and TRBJ2-5; 8 bases align to TRBD2. The germline V gene encodes CDR1 SGHNT and CDR2 YENEEA. The CDR3 is 16 residues long. V lost 1 base and J lost 2; bases outside the gene matches: 6.